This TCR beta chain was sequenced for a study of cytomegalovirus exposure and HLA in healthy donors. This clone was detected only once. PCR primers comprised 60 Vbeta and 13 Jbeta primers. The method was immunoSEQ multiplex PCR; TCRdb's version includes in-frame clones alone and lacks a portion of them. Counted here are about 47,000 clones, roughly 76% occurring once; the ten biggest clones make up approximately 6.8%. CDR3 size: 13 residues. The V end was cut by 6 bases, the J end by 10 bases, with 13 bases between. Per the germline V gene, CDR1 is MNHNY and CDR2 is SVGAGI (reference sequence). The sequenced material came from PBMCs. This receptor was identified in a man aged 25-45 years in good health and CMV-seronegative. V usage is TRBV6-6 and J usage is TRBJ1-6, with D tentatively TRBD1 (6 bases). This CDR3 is CASRPQDSSPLHF. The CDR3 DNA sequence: TGTGCCAGCAGACCACAGGACAGCTCACCCCTCCACTTT.